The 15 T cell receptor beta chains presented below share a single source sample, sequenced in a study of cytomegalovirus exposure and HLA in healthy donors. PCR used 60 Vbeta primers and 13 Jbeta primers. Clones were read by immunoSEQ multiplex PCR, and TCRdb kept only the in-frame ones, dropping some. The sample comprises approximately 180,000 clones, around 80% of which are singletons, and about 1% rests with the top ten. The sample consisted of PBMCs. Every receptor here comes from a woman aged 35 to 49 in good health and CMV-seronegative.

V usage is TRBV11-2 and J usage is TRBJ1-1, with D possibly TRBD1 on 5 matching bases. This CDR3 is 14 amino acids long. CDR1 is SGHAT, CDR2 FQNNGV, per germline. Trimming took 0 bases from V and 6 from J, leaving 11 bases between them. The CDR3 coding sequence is TGTGCCAGCAGCTTAGAAGGCTTAGGGGCTGAAGCTTTCTTT. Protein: CASSLEGLGAEAFF.

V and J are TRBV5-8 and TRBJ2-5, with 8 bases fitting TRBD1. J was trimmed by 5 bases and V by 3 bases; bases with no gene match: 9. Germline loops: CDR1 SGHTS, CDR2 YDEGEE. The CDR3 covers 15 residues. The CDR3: CASSSGQGVGETQYF. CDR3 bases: TGTGCCAGCAGCTCCGGACAGGGAGTCGGGGAGACCCAGTACTTC.

CDR3 residues: CASSIDASGSSYEQYF. The CDR3 nucleotides are TGTGCCAGTAGTATAGATGCTAGCGGTAGCTCCTACGAGCAGTACTTC. This chain joins TRBV19 and TRBJ2-7, with TRBD2 identical over 7 bases. V was pared by 0 bases and J by 0 bases, with 5 bases of the junction left unmatched. CDR3 length equals 16 residues. Germline values: CDR1 LNHDA, CDR2 SQIVND (reference sequence).

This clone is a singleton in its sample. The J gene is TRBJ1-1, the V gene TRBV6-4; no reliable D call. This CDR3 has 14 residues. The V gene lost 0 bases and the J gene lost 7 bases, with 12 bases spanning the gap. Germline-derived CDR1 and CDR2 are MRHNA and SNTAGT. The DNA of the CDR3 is TGTGCCAGCAGTGACTCGAGGTCGACGGGTGAAGCTTTCTTT. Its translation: CASSDSRSTGEAFF.

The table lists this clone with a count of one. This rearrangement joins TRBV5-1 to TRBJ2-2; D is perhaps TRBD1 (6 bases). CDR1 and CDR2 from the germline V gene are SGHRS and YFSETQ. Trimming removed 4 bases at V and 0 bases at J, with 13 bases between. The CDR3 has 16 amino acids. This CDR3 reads CASSMGHLANTGELFF. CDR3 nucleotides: TGCGCCAGCAGCATGGGACACCTCGCGAACACCGGGGAGCTGTTTTTT.

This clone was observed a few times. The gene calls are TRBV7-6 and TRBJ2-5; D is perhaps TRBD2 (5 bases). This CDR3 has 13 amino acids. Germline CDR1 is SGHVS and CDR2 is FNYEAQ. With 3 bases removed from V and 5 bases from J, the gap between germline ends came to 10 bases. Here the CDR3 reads CASSFAGEETQYF. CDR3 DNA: TGTGCCAGCAGCTTTGCTGGGGAGGAGACCCAGTACTTC. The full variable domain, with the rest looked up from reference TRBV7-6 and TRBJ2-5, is GAGVSQSPRYKVTKRGQDVALRCDPISGHVSLYWYRQALGQGPEFLTYFNYEAQQDKSGLPNDRFSAERPEGSISTLTIQRTEQRDSAMYRCASSFAGEETQYFGPGTRLLVL.

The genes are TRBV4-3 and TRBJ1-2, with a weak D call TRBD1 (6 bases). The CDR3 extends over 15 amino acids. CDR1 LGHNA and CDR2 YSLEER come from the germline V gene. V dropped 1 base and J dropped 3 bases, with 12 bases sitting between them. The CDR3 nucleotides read TGCGCCAGCAGCCAAGGGCCGACAGGAGACTATGGCTACACCTTC. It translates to CASSQGPTGDYGYTF.

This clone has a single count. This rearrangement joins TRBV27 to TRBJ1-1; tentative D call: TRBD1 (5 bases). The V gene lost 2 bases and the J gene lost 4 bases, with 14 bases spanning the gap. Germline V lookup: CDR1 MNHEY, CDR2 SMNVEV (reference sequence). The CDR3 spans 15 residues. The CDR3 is CASSLGAPGFTEAFF. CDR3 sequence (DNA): TGTGCCAGCAGTTTAGGGGCCCCAGGGTTCACTGAAGCTTTCTTT.

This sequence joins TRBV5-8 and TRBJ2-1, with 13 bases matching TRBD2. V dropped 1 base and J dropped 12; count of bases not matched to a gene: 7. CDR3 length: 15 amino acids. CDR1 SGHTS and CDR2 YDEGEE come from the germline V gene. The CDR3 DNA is TGTGCCAGCAGCTTGCTACTAGCGGGAGGGCCGTGGCAGTTCTTC. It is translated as CASSLLLAGGPWQFF.

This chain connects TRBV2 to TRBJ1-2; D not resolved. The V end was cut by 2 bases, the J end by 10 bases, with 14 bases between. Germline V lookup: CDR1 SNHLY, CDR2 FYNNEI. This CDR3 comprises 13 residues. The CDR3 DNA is TGTGCCAGCAGTGAAACGGCAGGCGGGCTCTACACCTTC. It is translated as CASSETAGGLYTF.

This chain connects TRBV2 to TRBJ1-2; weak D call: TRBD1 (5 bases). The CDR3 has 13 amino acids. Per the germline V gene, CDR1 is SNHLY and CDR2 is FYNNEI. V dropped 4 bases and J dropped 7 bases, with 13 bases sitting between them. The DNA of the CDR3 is TGTGCCAGCAGTGGCCTTCTCGGGGGTGGCTACACCTTC. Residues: CASSGLLGGGYTF.

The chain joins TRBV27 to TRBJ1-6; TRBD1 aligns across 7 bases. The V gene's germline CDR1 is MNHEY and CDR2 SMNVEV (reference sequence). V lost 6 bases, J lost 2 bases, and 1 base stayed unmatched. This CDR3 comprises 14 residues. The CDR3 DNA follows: TGTGCCAGCAGGACAGGGACCTATAATTCACCCCTCCACTTT. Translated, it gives CASRTGTYNSPLHF.

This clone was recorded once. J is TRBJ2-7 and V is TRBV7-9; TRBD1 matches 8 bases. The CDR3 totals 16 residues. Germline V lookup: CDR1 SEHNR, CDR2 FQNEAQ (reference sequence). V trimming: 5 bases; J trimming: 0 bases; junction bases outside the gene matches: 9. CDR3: CASSQSTGVYSYEQYV. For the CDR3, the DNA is TGTGCCAGCAGCCAATCGACAGGGGTCTACTCCTACGAGCAGTACGTC.

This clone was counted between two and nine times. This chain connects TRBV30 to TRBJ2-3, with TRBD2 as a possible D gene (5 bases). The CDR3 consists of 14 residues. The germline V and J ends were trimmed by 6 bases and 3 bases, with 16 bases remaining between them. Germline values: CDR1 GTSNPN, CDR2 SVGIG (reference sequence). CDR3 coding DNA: TGTGCCTGTCCAACAGAGGGAAAAACAGATACGCAGTATTTT. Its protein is CACPTEGKTDTQYF. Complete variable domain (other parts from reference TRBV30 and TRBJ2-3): SQTIHQWPATLVQPVGSPLSLECTVEGTSNPNLYWYRQAAGRGLQLLFYSVGIGQISSEVPQNLSASRPQDRQFILSSKKLLLSDSGFYLCACPTEGKTDTQYFGPGTRLTVL.

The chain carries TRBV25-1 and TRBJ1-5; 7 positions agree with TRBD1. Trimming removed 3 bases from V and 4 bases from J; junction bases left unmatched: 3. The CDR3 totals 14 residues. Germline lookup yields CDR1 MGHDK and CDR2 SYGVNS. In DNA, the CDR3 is TGTGCCAGCAGTGACAGGGGGTTTAATCAGCCCCAGCATTTT. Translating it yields CASSDRGFNQPQHF.